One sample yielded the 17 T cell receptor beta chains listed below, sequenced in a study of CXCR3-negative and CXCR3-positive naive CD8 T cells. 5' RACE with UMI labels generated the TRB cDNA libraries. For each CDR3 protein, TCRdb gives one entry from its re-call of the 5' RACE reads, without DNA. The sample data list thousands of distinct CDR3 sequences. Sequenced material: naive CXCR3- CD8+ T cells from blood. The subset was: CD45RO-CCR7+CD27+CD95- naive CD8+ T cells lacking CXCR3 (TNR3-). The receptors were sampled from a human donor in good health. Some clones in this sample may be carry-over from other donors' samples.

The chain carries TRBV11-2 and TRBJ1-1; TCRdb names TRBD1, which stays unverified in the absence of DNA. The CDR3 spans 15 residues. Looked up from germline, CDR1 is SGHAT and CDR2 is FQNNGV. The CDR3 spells CASSLPGQGYTEAFF.

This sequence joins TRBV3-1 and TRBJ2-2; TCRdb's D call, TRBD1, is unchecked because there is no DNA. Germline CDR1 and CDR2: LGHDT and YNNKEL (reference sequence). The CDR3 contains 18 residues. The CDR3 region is CASSQPDGGVRSAGELFF.

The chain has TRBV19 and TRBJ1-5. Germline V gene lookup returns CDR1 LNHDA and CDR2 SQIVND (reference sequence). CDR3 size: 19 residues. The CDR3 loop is CASRASHYRETYSNQPQHF.

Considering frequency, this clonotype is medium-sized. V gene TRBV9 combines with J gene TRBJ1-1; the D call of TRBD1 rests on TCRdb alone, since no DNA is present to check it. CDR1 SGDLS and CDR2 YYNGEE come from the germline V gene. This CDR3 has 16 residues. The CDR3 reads CASSVAQLGASTEAFF.

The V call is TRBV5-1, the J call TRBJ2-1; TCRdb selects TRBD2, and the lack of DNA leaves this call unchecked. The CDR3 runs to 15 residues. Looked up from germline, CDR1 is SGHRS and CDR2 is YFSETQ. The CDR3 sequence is CASTMGTSGYNEQFF.

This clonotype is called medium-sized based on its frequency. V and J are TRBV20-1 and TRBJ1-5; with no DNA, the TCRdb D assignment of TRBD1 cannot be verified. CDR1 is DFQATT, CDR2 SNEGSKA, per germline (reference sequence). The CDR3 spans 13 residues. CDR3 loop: CSAGDSSNQPQHF.

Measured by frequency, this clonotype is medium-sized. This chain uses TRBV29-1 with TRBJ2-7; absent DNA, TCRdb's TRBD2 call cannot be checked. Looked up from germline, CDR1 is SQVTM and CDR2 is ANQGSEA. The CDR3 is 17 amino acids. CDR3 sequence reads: CSVEGGLAGGAEGEQYF.

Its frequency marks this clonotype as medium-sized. The CDR3 protein is CSVEVAGEGYEQYF. The chain carries TRBV29-1 and TRBJ2-7; TCRdb picks TRBD2, but there is no DNA to check that call. Germline V gives CDR1 SQVTM, CDR2 ANQGSEA. This CDR3 has 14 amino acids.

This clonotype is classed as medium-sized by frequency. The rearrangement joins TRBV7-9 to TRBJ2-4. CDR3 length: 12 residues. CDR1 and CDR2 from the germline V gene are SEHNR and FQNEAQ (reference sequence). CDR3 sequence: CASSLGLSEQYF.

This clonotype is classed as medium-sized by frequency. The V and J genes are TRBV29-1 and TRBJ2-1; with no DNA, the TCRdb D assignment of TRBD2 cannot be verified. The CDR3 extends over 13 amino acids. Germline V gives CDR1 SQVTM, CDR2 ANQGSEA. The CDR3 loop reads CSVPGTSVSEQFF.

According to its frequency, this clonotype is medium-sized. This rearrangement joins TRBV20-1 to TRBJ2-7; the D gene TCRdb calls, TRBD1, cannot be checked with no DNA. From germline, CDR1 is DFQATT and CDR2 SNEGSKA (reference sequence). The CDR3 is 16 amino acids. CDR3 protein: CSARDAPGTNTYEQYF.

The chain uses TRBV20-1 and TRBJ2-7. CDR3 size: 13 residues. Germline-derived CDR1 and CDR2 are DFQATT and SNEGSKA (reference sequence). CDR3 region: CSARVGYSYEQYF.

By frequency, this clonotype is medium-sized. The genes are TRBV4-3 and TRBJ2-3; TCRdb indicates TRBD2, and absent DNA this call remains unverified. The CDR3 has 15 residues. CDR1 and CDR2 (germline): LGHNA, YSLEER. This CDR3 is CASSQEGRSTDTQYF.

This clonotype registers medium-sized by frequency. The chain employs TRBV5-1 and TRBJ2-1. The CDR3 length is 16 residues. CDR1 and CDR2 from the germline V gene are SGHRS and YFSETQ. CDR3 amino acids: CASSTQAGNTYNEQFF.

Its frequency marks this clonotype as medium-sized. The CDR3 region is CATSDRGTDTQYF. This chain links TRBV15 with TRBJ2-3; checking the TCRdb D call of TRBD1 is not possible without DNA. Germline V CDR1 and CDR2: LNHNV, YYDKDF (reference sequence). This CDR3 contains 13 residues.

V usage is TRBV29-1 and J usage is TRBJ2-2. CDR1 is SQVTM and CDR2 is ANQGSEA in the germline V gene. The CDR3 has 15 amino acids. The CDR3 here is CSVEVLGTNTGELFF.

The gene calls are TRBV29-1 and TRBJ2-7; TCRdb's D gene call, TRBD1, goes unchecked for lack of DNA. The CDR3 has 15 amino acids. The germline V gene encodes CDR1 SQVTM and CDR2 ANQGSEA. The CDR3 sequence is CSVEGTGDVPYEQYF.